This TCR beta chain was found in a study of cytomegalovirus exposure and HLA in healthy donors. Study summary: There were several hundred genotyped donors. Of these, roughly 80% fell in the genetic ancestry cluster associated with self-reported Caucasian donors.

Turning to this clone: Its target is unknown.

General observations from the study: In a later analysis, donors in an Asian-associated ancestry cluster reportedly had fewer N-insertions in productive TCRs than the cohort mean. In an earlier analysis, about 87% or about 30%: the productive usage of most TCR beta V segments.

The PCR used 60 Vbeta and 13 Jbeta primers. Here immunoSEQ multiplex PCR was the method, and the copy in TCRdb shows in-frame clones only, minus some. The sample shows 59,000 or so clones, about 69% of them seen only once. CDR3 length: 12 residues. Germline assignment: CDR1 SNHLY and CDR2 FYNNEI. V was cut by 2 bases and J by 5 bases, with 7 bases left in between. The V and J genes are TRBV2 and TRBJ2-7; maybe TRBD1 (6 bases). The sequencing sample was made of PBMCs. The TCR sequence derives from a man younger than 40 in good health and CMV-seropositive. CDR3 coding DNA: TGTGCCAGCAGTGAAAACAGGGACGAGCAGTACTTC. Its protein is CASSENRDEQYF.